Below, 28 T cell receptor beta chains from the same sample are listed, as sequenced in a study of blood T cell repertoires in COVID-19. TCRdb's copy holds only in-frame clones and misses some; the assay was immunoSEQ multiplex PCR. Among approximately 200,000 clones listed, nearly 85% were seen once. Sequencing input: peripheral blood. The receptors were gathered from a woman aged 25 to 39 with acute or convalescent COVID-19.

The CDR3 coding sequence is TGCGCCAGCAGAGAGACAGGGACTGGGGCCAACGTCCTGACTTTC. Translated: CASRETGTGANVLTF. The chain uses TRBV5-1 and TRBJ2-6, with TRBD1 identical over 7 bases. The CDR3 consists of 15 residues. Trimming removed 5 bases from V and 2 bases from J; junction bases left unmatched: 4. Germline CDR1 reads SGHRS; CDR2 reads YFSETQ.

The gene calls are TRBV15 and TRBJ1-1; 9 bases fit TRBD1. J gave up 5 bases and V 4 bases, and 5 bases lay outside the gene matches. The CDR3 sequence is 14 residues long. From germline, CDR1 is LNHNV and CDR2 YYDKDF (reference sequence). This chain's CDR3 is CATSTRDRVTEAFF. Written as DNA, the CDR3 is TGTGCCACCAGCACTCGGGACAGGGTAACTGAAGCTTTCTTT. Full variable domain (rest looked up from reference TRBV15 and TRBJ1-1): DAMVIQNPRYQVTQFGKPVTLSCSQTLNHNVMYWYQQKSSQAPKLLFHYYDKDFNNEADTPDNFQSRRPNTSFCFLDIRSPGLGDTAMYLCATSTRDRVTEAFFGQGTRLTVV.

The rearrangement links TRBV19 to TRBJ2-7; 9 bases align to TRBD2. This CDR3 is 14 amino acids long. Germline V lookup: CDR1 LNHDA, CDR2 SQIVND (reference sequence). V lost 1 base to trimming and J lost 5 bases; unmatched junction nucleotides: 3. CDR3 sequence: CASSIGAGGDEQYF. The CDR3 DNA sequence: TGTGCCAGTAGTATAGGAGCGGGGGGAGACGAGCAGTACTTC.

The chain joins TRBV21-1 to TRBJ1-5; the table's D call TRBD1 went unverified against the DNA. TRBV21-1 has pseudogene status. CDR3 size: 18 residues. The CDR3 DNA reads as TGTGCCAGCAGCGGGGAGGAGGGGGCCCAAGGTCGCAATCAGCCCCAGCATTTT. Its protein product is CASSGEEGAQGRNQPQHF.

This chain joins TRBV29-1 and TRBJ1-4, with 7 bases aligning to TRBD1. The length of the CDR3 is 12 residues. Germline values: CDR1 SQVTM, CDR2 ANQGSEA. The V segment lost 4 bases and the J segment 6 bases; nucleotides outside the gene matches: 2. CDR3 DNA: TGCAGCGTTGCCCAGGGGGATGAAAAACTGTTTTTT. It yields the protein CSVAQGDEKLFF.

This clone came up a few times. The chain couples TRBV9 to TRBJ1-5, with no clear D. The CDR3 runs to 14 residues. CDR1 and CDR2 from the germline V gene are SGDLS and YYNGEE. V gave up 0 bases and J gave up 6 bases, with 10 bases separating them. CDR3 region: CASSVGSGRQPQHF. CDR3 coding DNA: TGTGCCAGCAGCGTAGGGTCAGGTCGTCAGCCCCAGCATTTT.

This clone appeared once. The chain is built from TRBV6-5 and TRBJ2-5; the D gene is possibly TRBD2 (5 bases). Germline V gene sequence: CDR1 MNHEY, CDR2 SVGAGI. CDR3 size: 14 residues. Trimming cost V 2 bases and J 5 bases, with 12 bases left between them. The CDR3 sequence is CASSYRGSGETQYF. CDR3 coding DNA: TGTGCCAGCAGTTACCGCGGGTCCGGGGAGACCCAGTACTTC.

This chain joins TRBV28 and TRBJ1-5; D may be TRBD1 (6 bases). Between the trimmed V and J ends, which lost 6 bases and 7 bases, there was a span of 16 bases. The CDR3 sequence is 14 residues long. CDR1 and CDR2 from the germline V gene are MDHEN and SYDVKM. CDR3 nucleotide sequence: TGTGCCAGCAGAAAGCTACAGGGCCGCCAGCCCCAGCATTTT. Protein product: CASRKLQGRQPQHF.

V usage is TRBV9 and J usage is TRBJ1-2; no clear D gene. Trimming removed 0 bases at V and 1 base at J, with 16 bases between. The CDR3 length is 17 residues. Germline CDR1 reads SGDLS; CDR2 reads YYNGEE. The CDR3 loop is CASSVGGRATLNYGYTF. CDR3 bases: TGTGCCAGCAGCGTAGGAGGGAGGGCTACCCTTAACTATGGCTACACCTTC.

This clone was observed a few times. The chain uses TRBV7-2 and TRBJ2-7; 7 bases align to TRBD1. With V trimmed by 1 base and J by 0 bases, 6 bases remained unmatched. CDR3 length: 16 residues. The germline gives CDR1 SGHTA, CDR2 FQGNSA. The CDR3 is CASSLVAGGNSYEQYF. The CDR3 DNA sequence: TGTGCCAGCAGCTTAGTGGCAGGGGGAAACTCCTACGAGCAGTACTTC.

This rearrangement joins TRBV6-5 to TRBJ1-6, with D tentatively TRBD1 (6 bases). Germline CDR1 reads MNHEY; CDR2 reads SVGAGI. The CDR3 is 15 amino acids. Trimming cost V 5 bases and J 10 bases, with 18 bases left between them. The CDR3 DNA is TGTGCCAGCAGTCCTGACAGGAGTAAAGGATCACCCCTCCACTTT. It yields the protein CASSPDRSKGSPLHF.

The chain recombines TRBV6-5 with TRBJ1-2; 7 bases line up with TRBD1. CDR1 is MNHEY, CDR2 SVGAGI, per germline. CDR3 length: 14 residues. Trimming removed 7 bases from V and 4 bases from J; junction bases left unmatched: 9. CDR3 loop: CASNPGDRSYGYTF. DNA of the CDR3: TGTGCCAGCAACCCCGGGGACAGATCCTATGGCTACACCTTC.

This chain connects TRBV21-1 to TRBJ2-7; TRBD2, the D gene given by the table, was not confirmed from the DNA. TRBV21-1 has pseudogene status. The CDR3 contains 19 residues. CDR3 coding DNA: TGTGCCAGCAACCCGGAGGGAGGACTAGCGGGAGCTAGGGCCTACGAGCAGTACTTC. Protein sequence: CASNPEGGLAGARAYEQYF.

This chain links TRBV10-3 with TRBJ1-5, with D possibly matching TRBD1 (5 bases). There are 13 residues in the CDR3. Germline V gene data show CDR1 as ENHRY and CDR2 as SYGVKD. Trimming pared 8 bases from V and 5 bases from J, leaving 13 bases between. The CDR3 sequence: CAIGDSWDQPQHF. The CDR3 DNA is TGTGCCATCGGAGACAGTTGGGATCAGCCCCAGCATTTT.

This clone was observed a handful of times. The rearrangement links TRBV7-9 to TRBJ1-2; a possible D gene is TRBD1 (6 bases). Germline V CDR1 and CDR2: SEHNR, FQNEAQ (reference sequence). This CDR3 spans 18 amino acids. The V gene lost 6 bases and the J gene lost 5 bases, with 28 bases spanning the gap. CDR3 sequence reads: CASRSPYGGRRVEYGYTF. In DNA form, the CDR3 reads TGTGCCAGCAGGTCCCCATACGGGGGGCGAAGGGTTGAGTATGGCTACACCTTC. Variable domain in full (rest from reference TRBV7-9 and TRBJ1-2): DTGVSQNPRHKITKRGQNVTFRCDPISEHNRLYWYRQTLGQGPEFLTYFQNEAQLEKSRLLSDRFSAERPKGSFSTLEIQRTEQGDSAMYLCASRSPYGGRRVEYGYTFGSGTRLTVV.

V gene TRBV7-9 combines with J gene TRBJ2-5; 11 nucleotides align to TRBD1. The V and J ends lost 5 bases and 5 bases, in that order; junction bases with no gene match: 10. Germline values: CDR1 SEHNR, CDR2 FQNEAQ (reference sequence). This CDR3 region has 16 residues. Here the CDR3 DNA reads TGTGCCAGCAGCCCGAGGACAGGGGGCCTTGAGGAGACCCAGTACTTC. Translating gives CASSPRTGGLEETQYF.

This chain links TRBV27 with TRBJ2-7; D might be TRBD2 (6 bases). In germline, CDR1 is MNHEY, CDR2 SMNVEV (reference sequence). V dropped 6 bases and J dropped 6 bases, with 12 bases sitting between them. This CDR3 comprises 12 residues. CDR3 DNA: TGTGCCAGCAGCCGTCCCGGGAGCGAGCAGTACTTC. It is translated as CASSRPGSEQYF.

Concerning this clone itself: A read error is likely, as this CDR3 ends without the conserved phenylalanine or tryptophan. No DNA is shown, since the ends of the CDR3 on it are uncertain; the CDR3 is the one TCRdb lists. The V gene is TRBV3-1 (or the pseudogene TRBV3-2), the J gene TRBJ1-2; TRBD1, the D gene given by the table, was not confirmed from the DNA. Both ends counted, the CDR3 spans 10 residues. From germline, CDR1 is LGHDT and CDR2 YNNKEL (reference sequence). The CDR3 here is CASSFGQGHD.

Here the CDR3 DNA reads TGCAGTGCCACAGCCGGGGGAGAGCAGTTCTTC. Encoded protein: CSATAGGEQFF. The rearrangement uses TRBV20-1 and TRBJ2-1; possibly TRBD2 for D (6 bases). The length of the CDR3 is 11 residues. V lost 6 bases and J 10 bases, leaving 13 bases between the germline ends. Germline CDR1 reads DFQATT; CDR2 reads SNEGSKA (reference sequence).

This clone was found once. The V call is TRBV12-3 or TRBV12-4, the J call TRBJ1-3; TRBD1 might be the D (6 bases). The length of the CDR3 is 13 residues. Trimming pared 5 bases from V and 9 bases from J, leaving 14 bases between. CDR3 in amino acids: CASSAQGSGTIYF. The CDR3 coding sequence is TGTGCCAGCAGTGCGCAGGGGTCCGGCACCATATATTTT.

J is TRBJ2-7 and V is TRBV10-2, with TRBD2 matching over 7 bases. Looked up from germline, CDR1 is WSHSY and CDR2 is SAAADI. This CDR3 spans 13 amino acids. Trimming removed 6 bases from V and 3 bases from J; junction bases left unmatched: 5. The CDR3 coding sequence is TGCGCCAGCAGAGACTCTAGCGGCTACGAGCAGTACTTC. Encoded protein: CASRDSSGYEQYF.

Only a few counts were recorded for this clone. The V call is TRBV5-8, the J call TRBJ1-2; the D gene is possibly TRBD1 (6 bases). This CDR3 comprises 14 residues. Trimming shortened V by 3 bases and J by 4 bases, and 13 bases separated the two germline ends. The germline V gene has CDR1 SGHTS and CDR2 YDEGEE. DNA for the CDR3: TGTGCCAGCAGCTATATCGGACAGTCCTATGGCTACACCTTC. Its translation: CASSYIGQSYGYTF.

There are a few counts of this clone. V usage is TRBV7-2 and J usage is TRBJ2-5, with TRBD1 matching 8 bases. Germline CDR1 reads SGHTA; CDR2 reads FQGNSA. J lost 5 bases, V lost 5 bases, and 13 bases had no gene match. The CDR3 loop spans 16 amino acids. In nucleotides, the CDR3 is TGTGCCAGCAGCCCCGGTGCTCGGACAGGGATTGAGACCCAGTACTTC. The encoded protein is CASSPGARTGIETQYF.

The CDR3 nucleotides read TGTGCCAGCGGGACAGGACAGGACACAGATACGCAGTATTTT. It encodes CASGTGQDTDTQYF. The chain joins TRBV2 to TRBJ2-3; 8 bases are shared with TRBD1. CDR3 length equals 14 residues. CDR1 is SNHLY and CDR2 is FYNNEI in the germline V gene. V trimming: 8 bases; J trimming: 2 bases; junction bases outside the gene matches: 6.

The chain combines TRBV7-2 with TRBJ2-7, with 8 bases matching TRBD2. Per germline, CDR1 SGHTA and CDR2 FQGNSA. The CDR3 consists of 14 residues. Germline trimming cut 2 bases from V and 6 bases from J; bases unmatched to any gene: 6. CDR3 sequence reads: CASSLSAGEVEQYF. Here the CDR3 DNA reads TGTGCCAGCAGCTTATCAGCGGGGGAGGTCGAGCAGTACTTC.

This sequence joins TRBV6-6 and TRBJ2-1; tentatively, D is TRBD2 (5 bases). The CDR3 has 13 amino acids. In germline, CDR1 is MNHNY, CDR2 SVGAGI (reference sequence). Trimming shortened V by 5 bases and J by 14 bases, and 19 bases separated the two germline ends. CDR3 loop: CASSEASGLGEFF. For the CDR3, the DNA is TGTGCCAGCAGTGAGGCGAGCGGACTCGGCGAGTTCTTC.

The chain carries TRBV30 and TRBJ1-5; a possible D gene is TRBD1 (6 bases). The CDR3 spans 15 residues. V lost 1 base and J 4 bases, leaving 14 bases between the germline ends. CDR1 is GTSNPN and CDR2 is SVGIG in the germline V gene (reference sequence). The CDR3 nucleotides read TGTGCCTGGAGTGGGAACAGGGTGGAGAATCAGCCCCAGCATTTT. Its protein is CAWSGNRVENQPQHF. Full variable domain (outside the CDR3, taken from reference TRBV30 and TRBJ1-5): SQTIHQWPATLVQPVGSPLSLECTVEGTSNPNLYWYRQAAGRGLQLLFYSVGIGQISSEVPQNLSASRPQDRQFILSSKKLLLSDSGFYLCAWSGNRVENQPQHFGDGTRLSIL.

V and J are TRBV19 and TRBJ2-5; a possible D gene is TRBD1 (6 bases). Germline V gives CDR1 LNHDA, CDR2 SQIVND (reference sequence). Trimming shortened V by 10 bases and J by 2 bases, and 17 bases separated the two germline ends. The CDR3 length is 14 residues. Here the CDR3 DNA reads TGTGCCACTACGGCTACCGGGACACAAGAGACCCAGTACTTC. This translates into CATTATGTQETQYF.